The TCR beta chain under discussion was sequenced for a study of human T cells and chemical hapten exposure. Across the study: Mainly, slight library volume differences in the pool made TCR yields vary.

TCRdb reprocessed the RACE reads via MiXCR and lists one record per CDR3 protein. The table includes 100,000 to 150,000 distinct CDR3 sequences, around 10% detected once. Indicated time point: patch test 3, about 24 weeks after DPC sensitization. Documented treatment: therapeutic diphenylcyclopropenone sensitization with weekly scalp DPC. Blood, whole and unfractionated, served as the source for total RNA extraction. As to this clonotype: Its antigen is unknown.

CDR1 MDHEN and CDR2 SYDVKM come from the germline V gene. The CDR3 runs to 16 residues. V shed 6 bases and J shed 6 bases, with 18 bases lying between them. Study outcomes and limitations: PT1 expanded TCR counts and patch test score correlated positively. Controls formed significantly fewer large CDR3 similarity clusters than expanded TCRs did.

This TCR derives from a woman in her 50s with alopecia areata. Some clones in this sample may be carry-over from other donors' samples. This specimen consisted of whole blood, obtained in connection with sensitization to the hapten diphenylcyclopropenone (DPC). The chain joins TRBV28 to TRBJ1-6; D might be TRBD1 (5 bases). CDR3 in amino acids: CASSPPSRGSNSPLHF. In DNA form, the CDR3 reads TGTGCCAGCAGCCCACCCTCCCGGGGCTCTAATTCACCCCTCCACTTT.